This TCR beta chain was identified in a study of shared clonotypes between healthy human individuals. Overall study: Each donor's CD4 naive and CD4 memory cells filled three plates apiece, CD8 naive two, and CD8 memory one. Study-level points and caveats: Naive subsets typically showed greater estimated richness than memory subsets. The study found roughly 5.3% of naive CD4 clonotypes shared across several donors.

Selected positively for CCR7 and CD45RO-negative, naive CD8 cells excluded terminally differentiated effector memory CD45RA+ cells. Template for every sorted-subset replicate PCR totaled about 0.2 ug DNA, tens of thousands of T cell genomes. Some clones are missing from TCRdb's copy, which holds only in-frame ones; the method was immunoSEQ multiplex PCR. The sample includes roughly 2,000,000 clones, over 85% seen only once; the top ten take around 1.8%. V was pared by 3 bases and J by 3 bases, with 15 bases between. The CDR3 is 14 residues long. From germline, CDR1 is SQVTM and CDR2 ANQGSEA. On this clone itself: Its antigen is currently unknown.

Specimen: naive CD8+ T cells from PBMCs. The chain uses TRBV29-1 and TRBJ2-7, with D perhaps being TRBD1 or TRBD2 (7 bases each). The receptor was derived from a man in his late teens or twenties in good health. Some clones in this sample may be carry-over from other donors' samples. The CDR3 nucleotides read TGCAGCGTTGACCAGGGGGAGGGCGGCTACGAGCAGTACTTC. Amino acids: CSVDQGEGGYEQYF.